One sample yielded the 19 T cell receptor beta chains listed below, sequenced in a study of blood T cell repertoires in COVID-19 (TCRdb year 2020). Library generation was performed with the immunoSEQ multiplex PCR assay. TCRdb obtained this table from immuneACCESS and retained in-frame rearrangements with V and J assigned. These tables miss some clones; where compared with another copy, unresolved V genes account for less than half of the shortfall, and the remainder is unexplained. The sample table shows roughly 300,000 clones, and about nine tenths are seen once. 6% to 7% of the sample belongs to the ten largest clones. The sample comprised peripheral blood. The receptors stem from a woman in her thirties with COVID-19, enrolled during active disease.

This chain joins TRBV6-5 and TRBJ1-3; D not resolved. The CDR3 is 13 amino acids. Trimming took 10 bases from V and 1 from J, leaving 11 bases between them. In germline, CDR1 is MNHEY, CDR2 SVGAGI. CDR3 amino acids: CATKGVSGNTIYF. Written as DNA, the CDR3 is TGTGCCACAAAGGGAGTTTCTGGAAACACCATATATTTT.

As DNA, the CDR3 is TGTGCCAGCAGCGTGGAAGGGGATAGCACTGAAGCTTTCTTT. Protein: CASSVEGDSTEAFF. The rearrangement uses TRBV2 and TRBJ1-1; a possible D gene is TRBD1 (5 bases). Germline V gene lookup returns CDR1 SNHLY and CDR2 FYNNEI. V dropped 6 bases and J dropped 4 bases, with 15 bases sitting between them. The CDR3 covers 14 residues.

The chain links TRBV5-1 to TRBJ1-1, with a tentative D call TRBD1 (6 bases). The germline V gene encodes CDR1 SGHRS and CDR2 YFSETQ. V was shortened by 7 bases and J by 2 bases, with 18 bases between the two germline ends. The CDR3 consists of 15 residues. Here the CDR3 DNA reads TGCGCCAGCTCCTATTGGGGGACAAGAAACACTGAAGCTTTCTTT. It translates to CASSYWGTRNTEAFF.

The gene calls are TRBV5-1 and TRBJ2-7, with 9 nucleotides matching TRBD1. V trimming: 0 bases; J trimming: 7 bases; junction bases outside the gene matches: 5. This CDR3 comprises 14 residues. The germline CDR1 and CDR2 sequences are SGHRS and YFSETQ. CDR3 DNA: TGCGCCAGCAGCTTGGGAGGGACAGGGCAAGAGCAGTACTTC. As protein: CASSLGGTGQEQYF.

The genes are TRBV30 and TRBJ1-4; maybe TRBD1 (6 bases). The germline V and J ends were trimmed by 4 bases and 2 bases, with 14 bases remaining between them. This CDR3 has 15 residues. Germline values: CDR1 GTSNPN, CDR2 SVGIG (reference sequence). The CDR3 nucleotides are TGTGCCTGGAATCTACAGGGCTCGACTAATGAAAAACTGTTTTTT. Its translation: CAWNLQGSTNEKLFF.

The count of this clone is one. This rearrangement joins TRBV30 to TRBJ2-7; D is possibly TRBD1 (5 bases). The V gene lost 2 bases and the J gene lost 1 base, with 12 bases spanning the gap. Germline CDR1 is GTSNPN and CDR2 is SVGIG (reference sequence). This CDR3 is 14 amino acids long. CDR3 DNA sequence: TGTGCCTGGAGTACGCGGCAGGGATCCTACGAGCAGTACTTC. Encoded protein: CAWSTRQGSYEQYF.

This chain connects TRBV6-5 to TRBJ2-2, with 7 bases matching TRBD1. V trimming: 6 bases; J trimming: 1 base; junction bases outside the gene matches: 5. This CDR3 spans 15 amino acids. Germline loops: CDR1 MNHEY, CDR2 SVGAGI. This CDR3 is CASSRTGVNTGELFF. DNA for the CDR3: TGTGCCAGCAGCCGCACAGGGGTGAACACCGGGGAGCTGTTTTTT.

V is TRBV28 and J is TRBJ1-4, with TRBD1 matching over 9 bases. The CDR3 spans 15 residues. Germline V CDR1 and CDR2: MDHEN, SYDVKM. The trim removed 6 bases at V and 10 bases at J, leaving 12 bases unmatched. CDR3 protein: CASREQQGALGKLFF. CDR3 bases: TGTGCCAGCAGGGAACAACAGGGGGCTCTCGGAAAACTGTTTTTT.

This clone was observed a few times. V usage is TRBV25-1 and J usage is TRBJ2-7, with TRBD2 matching 9 bases. The germline gives CDR1 MGHDK, CDR2 SYGVNS. The CDR3 spans 16 residues. Trimming at V came to 5 bases and at J to 0 bases, leaving 8 bases not matched to a gene. CDR3 nucleotide sequence: TGTGCCAGCAGTCCGCTAGCGGGAATGCACTCCTACGAGCAGTACTTC. Encoded protein: CASSPLAGMHSYEQYF.

This chain joins TRBV30 and TRBJ2-7; 10 bases are shared with TRBD1. Looked up from germline, CDR1 is GTSNPN and CDR2 is SVGIG (reference sequence). The CDR3 extends over 14 amino acids. Trimming took 0 bases from V and 5 from J; bases not matched to a gene: 4. The CDR3 region is CAWSVGTGVHEQYF. The DNA of the CDR3 is TGTGCCTGGAGTGTAGGGACAGGGGTACACGAGCAGTACTTC. The entire variable domain, with the rest obtained from reference TRBV30 and TRBJ2-7, is as follows: SQTIHQWPATLVQPVGSPLSLECTVEGTSNPNLYWYRQAAGRGLQLLFYSVGIGQISSEVPQNLSASRPQDRQFILSSKKLLLSDSGFYLCAWSVGTGVHEQYFGPGTRLTVT.

The sample holds a few counts of this clone. This sequence joins TRBV5-4 and TRBJ2-2; D not resolved. The germline gives CDR1 SGHNT, CDR2 YYREEE (reference sequence). The germline V and J ends were trimmed by 2 bases and 2 bases, with 7 bases remaining between them. The CDR3 extends over 14 amino acids. The CDR3 loop reads CASSLTVNTGELFF. Written as DNA, the CDR3 is TGTGCCAGCAGCTTAACAGTAAACACCGGGGAGCTGTTTTTT.

The chain links TRBV6-5 to TRBJ2-6; tentative D call: TRBD1 (5 bases). This CDR3 has 14 amino acids. CDR1 and CDR2 (germline): MNHEY, SVGAGI. Trimming pared 7 bases from V and 4 bases from J, leaving 11 bases between. As DNA, the CDR3 is TGTGCCAGCACCAGGGTCTCAGGGGCCAACGTCCTGACTTTC. Its translation is CASTRVSGANVLTF.

The chain joins TRBV27 to TRBJ2-7; 9 nucleotides line up with TRBD2. Trimming took 6 bases from V and 4 from J; bases not matched to a gene: 7. CDR3 length: 14 residues. Germline CDR1 reads MNHEY; CDR2 reads SMNVEV (reference sequence). The CDR3 nucleotides are TGTGCCAGCAGGGGTCTAGCGGGGACGTACGAGCAGTACTTC. This codes for CASRGLAGTYEQYF.

The chain is built from TRBV2 and TRBJ2-3; TRBD2 is a possible D gene (5 bases). Germline values: CDR1 SNHLY, CDR2 FYNNEI. Trimming took off 4 bases at V and 2 bases at J, with 13 bases between the two ends. This CDR3 spans 15 amino acids. The CDR3 sequence is CASSGASRHTDTQYF. The CDR3 DNA reads TGTGCCAGCAGTGGGGCTAGCAGGCACACAGATACGCAGTATTTT.

This chain connects TRBV21-1 to TRBJ2-1; no DNA check was done on the table's D call, TRBD2. TRBV21-1 is annotated as a pseudogene. This CDR3 comprises 16 residues. The chain's CDR3 is CASSKAQRESRYEQFF. CDR3 bases: TGTGCCAGCAGCAAAGCTCAGCGGGAGTCTCGATATGAGCAGTTCTTC.

This clone was found once. The chain recombines TRBV3-1 (or the pseudogene TRBV3-2) with TRBJ2-7; 14 bases match TRBD2. The ends lost 2 bases at V and 3 bases at J; junction bases unmatched: 3. Germline CDR1 and CDR2: LGHDT and YNNKEL (reference sequence). The length of the CDR3 is 16 residues. The CDR3 protein is CASSQPGTSGSYEQYF. The DNA for the CDR3 is TGTGCCAGCAGCCAACCAGGGACTAGCGGGAGCTACGAGCAGTACTTC.

The CDR3 coding sequence is TGTGCCAGCAGAAGATTAGCGGGAGGGAGCACAGATACGCAGTATTTT. It specifies CASRRLAGGSTDTQYF. The chain links TRBV27 to TRBJ2-3; 11 nucleotides align to TRBD2. The CDR3 loop spans 16 amino acids. CDR1 and CDR2 (germline): MNHEY, SMNVEV (reference sequence). The junction had 5 bases not matched to a gene; V was cut back by 6 bases and J by 0 bases.

V gene TRBV27 combines with J gene TRBJ2-1, with 7 bases aligning to TRBD2. With V trimmed by 3 bases and J by 7 bases, 6 bases remained unmatched. Germline CDR1 reads MNHEY; CDR2 reads SMNVEV (reference sequence). This CDR3 comprises 14 residues. CDR3 bases: TGTGCCAGCAGTTTCCGGGACTATCGGAATGAGCAGTTCTTC. Translation gives CASSFRDYRNEQFF.

The gene calls are TRBV2 and TRBJ1-5, with D possibly TRBD1 on 5 matching bases. The CDR3 is 17 amino acids. Trimming cost V 2 bases and J 3 bases, with 17 bases left between them. CDR1 is SNHLY and CDR2 is FYNNEI in the germline V gene. The CDR3 spells CASSEYLGGAINQPQHF. CDR3 nucleotide sequence: TGTGCCAGCAGTGAATACTTGGGAGGGGCGATCAATCAGCCCCAGCATTTT.